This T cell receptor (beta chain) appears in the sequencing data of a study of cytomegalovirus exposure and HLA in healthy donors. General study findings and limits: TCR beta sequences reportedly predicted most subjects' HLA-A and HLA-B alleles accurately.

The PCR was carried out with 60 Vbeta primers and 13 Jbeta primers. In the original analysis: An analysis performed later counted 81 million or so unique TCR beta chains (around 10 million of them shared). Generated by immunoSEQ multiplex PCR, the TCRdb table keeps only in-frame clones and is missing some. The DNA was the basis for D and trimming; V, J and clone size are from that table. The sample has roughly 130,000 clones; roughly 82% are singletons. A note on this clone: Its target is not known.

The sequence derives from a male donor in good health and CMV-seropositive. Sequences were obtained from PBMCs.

The CDR3 sequence: CASSLALGQSTDTQYF. In DNA, the CDR3 is TGCGCCAGCAGCCTAGCCCTTGGACAGTCCACAGATACGCAGTATTTT. The chain recombines TRBV5-1 with TRBJ2-3; possible D gene TRBD1, 6 bases. The CDR3 sequence is 16 residues long. The germline gives CDR1 SGHRS, CDR2 YFSETQ. Trimming stripped 4 bases from V and 2 bases from J, with 17 bases between.